Described below is a single T cell receptor (beta chain) sequence and its context. Antigen: not known. Germline loops: CDR1 MGHRA, CDR2 YSYEKL. V lost 5 bases and J 4 bases, leaving 11 bases between the germline ends. The CDR3 covers 14 residues. At survey level, the immunoSEQ assay was run in its v3.0 version. The table came from immunoSEQ multiplex PCR; TCRdb's copy has only in-frame clones and leaves some out. The table has roughly 28,000 clones, 70% to 90% seen once; the top ten hold more than 7.5%. The sample is drawn from a study of long-term antiretroviral therapy in people with HIV. Study-level points and caveats: Relative to control repertoires, HIV repertoires exhibited narrower CDR3 length ranges.

This sequence joins TRBV4-1 and TRBJ2-2; D might be TRBD1 or TRBD2, each matching 5 bases. The sequence came from a man aged 40-49 years with HIV. The sequencing here drew on unsorted PBMCs, taken 3 years after starting antiretroviral therapy. The CDR3 sequence: CASSSDGTTGELFF. The CDR3 DNA follows: TGCGCCAGCAGCTCGGACGGGACCACCGGGGAGCTGTTTTTT.